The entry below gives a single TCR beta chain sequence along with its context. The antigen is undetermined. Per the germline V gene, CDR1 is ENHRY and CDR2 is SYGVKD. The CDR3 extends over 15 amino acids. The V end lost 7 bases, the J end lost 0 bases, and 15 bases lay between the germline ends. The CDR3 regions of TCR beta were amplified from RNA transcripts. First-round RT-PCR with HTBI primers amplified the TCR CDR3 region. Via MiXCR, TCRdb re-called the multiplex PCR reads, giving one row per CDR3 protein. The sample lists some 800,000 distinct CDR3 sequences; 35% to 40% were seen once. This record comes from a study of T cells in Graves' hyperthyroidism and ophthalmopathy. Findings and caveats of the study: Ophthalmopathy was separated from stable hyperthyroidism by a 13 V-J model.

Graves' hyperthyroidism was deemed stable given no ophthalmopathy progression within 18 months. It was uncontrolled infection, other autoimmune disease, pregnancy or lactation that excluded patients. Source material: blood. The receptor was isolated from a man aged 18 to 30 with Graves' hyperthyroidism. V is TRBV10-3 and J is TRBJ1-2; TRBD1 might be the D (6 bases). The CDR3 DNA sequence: TGTGCCATCAAGAAGGGGGAACGGACTAACTATGGCTACACCTTC. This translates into CAIKKGERTNYGYTF.